This is a list of T cell receptor beta chains from one sample in a study of STAT5B mutations in CD4+ large granular lymphocyte leukemia. Data came from immunoSEQ multiplex PCR; TCRdb stores just in-frame clones and leaves some out. The top ten hold approximately 2.5% of the sample, which has about 30,000 clones, 78% seen once. Specimen: CD4+ T cells from blood buffy coats. Source of these receptors: a human donor in good health. The CDR3 runs from the conserved cysteine through the conserved F or W. Only some rows state a clone size, as once, few, many or a class for expanded clones.

cdr3_aa	v_call	j_call	clone_size
CASSEVGGAWAEAFF	TRBV10-2	TRBJ1-1	NA
CASSLQGGYGYTF	TRBV7-2	TRBJ1-2	NA
CASSSSGGTYEQYF	TRBV7-9	TRBJ2-7	NA
CASTGDRDQPQHF	TRBV10-2	TRBJ1-5	NA
CASSQDFTGGIWNEQFF	TRBV4-3	TRBJ2-1	NA
CASSVRQAVDTQYF	TRBV9	TRBJ2-3	NA
CAYRKGETQYF	TRBV30	TRBJ2-5	NA
CASSGGLATKGGTDTQYF	TRBV6-1	TRBJ2-3	NA
CAWSVGDNSPLHF	TRBV30	TRBJ1-6	NA
CASSSKAVLFRVRDGETQYF	TRBV18	TRBJ2-5	once
CASRPGTGPYEQYF	TRBV6-5	TRBJ2-7	NA
CAWSVRGANVLTF	TRBV30	TRBJ2-6	NA
CASSPQPGGIDEQYF	TRBV5-1	TRBJ2-7	NA
CASSPRADTQYF	TRBV18	TRBJ2-3	once
CASSYPASGSGYTF	TRBV6-6	TRBJ1-2	NA
CASSSNLGLAHETQYF	TRBV7-8	TRBJ2-5	few
CASSRDQGTGWEKLFF	TRBV4-1	TRBJ1-4	once
CASSRLEGSTDTQYF	TRBV18	TRBJ2-3	once
CASSPRTSGRIYEQYF	TRBV11-2	TRBJ2-7	NA
CASSLDYRGDTQYF	TRBV7-2	TRBJ2-3	NA
CASSAMDRGDYNEQFF	TRBV6-1	TRBJ2-1	NA
CASTTYSQETQYF	TRBV7-2	TRBJ2-5	few
CASRTDYLAYNEQFF	TRBV2	TRBJ2-1	NA
CASSLGQGPYEQYF	TRBV5-4	TRBJ2-7	NA
CASSSWGTSDYEQYF	TRBV7-2	TRBJ2-7	few
CASSYSTAGGGYTF	TRBV6-5	TRBJ1-2	NA
CSVNRQPYEQYF	TRBV29-1	TRBJ2-7	NA
CASSNDRPETEQYF	TRBV5-1	TRBJ2-7	NA
CARSLDRGQYF	TRBV5-3	TRBJ2-7	once
CASSSGLHTGELFF	TRBV7-3	TRBJ2-2	once
CASSTTIGQGGETQYF	TRBV19	TRBJ2-5	NA
CASSQGTRSRGYF	TRBV14	TRBJ2-7	NA
CASSLPPGGTGELFF	TRBV11-1	TRBJ2-2	NA
CAWSVGTGSAYEQYF	TRBV30	TRBJ2-7	NA
CASSRRTGSSYEQYF	TRBV6-5	TRBJ2-7	NA
CASSETGDYGYTF	TRBV25-1	TRBJ1-2	NA
CASSLQENTEAFF	TRBV7-8	TRBJ1-1	NA
CASSHLPWWMATF	TRBV14	TRBJ1-2	NA
CASSLPALRQGSQPQHF	TRBV28	TRBJ1-5	NA
CASSLAGTGGNTIYF	TRBV7-9	TRBJ1-3	once
CASAPGPDNSPLHF	TRBV10-3	TRBJ1-6	NA
CASSLGLATDTQYF	TRBV7-2	TRBJ2-3	NA
CASSWDLRTDTQYF	TRBV27	TRBJ2-3	NA
CASSIRNSYGYTF	TRBV19	TRBJ1-2	once
CASSLAGGWDTQYF	TRBV11-2	TRBJ2-3	NA
CASSQDESWNTGELFF	TRBV14	TRBJ2-2	few
CASSLELAWHEQFF	TRBV7-2	TRBJ2-1	NA
CASSLGIRTDTQYF	TRBV5-1	TRBJ2-3	NA
CASSGGLGLAGGVEQFF	TRBV6-1	TRBJ2-1	NA